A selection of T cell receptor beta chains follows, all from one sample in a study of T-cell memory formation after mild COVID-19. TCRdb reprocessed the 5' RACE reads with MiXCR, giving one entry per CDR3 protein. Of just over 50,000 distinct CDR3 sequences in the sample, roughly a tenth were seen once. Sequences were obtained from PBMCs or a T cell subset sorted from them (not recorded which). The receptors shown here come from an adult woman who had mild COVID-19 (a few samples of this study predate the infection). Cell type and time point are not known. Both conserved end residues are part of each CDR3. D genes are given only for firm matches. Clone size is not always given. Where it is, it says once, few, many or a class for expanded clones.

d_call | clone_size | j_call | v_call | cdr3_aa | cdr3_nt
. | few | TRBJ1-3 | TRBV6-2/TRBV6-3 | CATIDRSSGNTIYF | TGTGCCACCATCGACAGAAGCTCTGGAAACACCATATATTTT
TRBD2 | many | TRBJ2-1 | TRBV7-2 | CASSLVPLAGGVDEQFF | TGTGCCAGCAGCTTAGTGCCACTAGCGGGAGGAGTGGATGAGCAGTTCTTC
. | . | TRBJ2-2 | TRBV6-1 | CAILPQGITGELFF | TGTGCCATCCTCCCCCAGGGGATCACCGGGGAGCTGTTTTTT
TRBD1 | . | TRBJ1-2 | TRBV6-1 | CASSERTGPNYGYTF | TGTGCCAGCAGTGAACGGACAGGGCCAAACTATGGCTACACCTTC
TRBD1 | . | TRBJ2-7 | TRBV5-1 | CASSSVSGGRSEQYF | TGCGCCAGCAGTTCCGTGTCAGGGGGCCGGAGCGAGCAGTACTTC
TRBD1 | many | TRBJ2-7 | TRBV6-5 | CASSYVQGASYEQYF | TGTGCCAGCAGTTACGTCCAGGGGGCGTCCTACGAGCAGTACTTC
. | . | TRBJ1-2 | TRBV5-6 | CASSLDGVGGYTF | TGTGCCAGCAGCTTGGACGGGGTCGGTGGCTACACCTTC
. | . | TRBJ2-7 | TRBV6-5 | CASRKGSPYEQYF | TGTGCCAGCAGAAAGGGGAGTCCCTACGAGCAGTACTTC
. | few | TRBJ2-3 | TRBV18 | CASAVTDTQYF | TGTGCCAGCGCTGTCACAGATACGCAGTATTTT
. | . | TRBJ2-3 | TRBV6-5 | CASSYTGTDTQYF | TGTGCCAGCAGTTACACTGGAACAGATACGCAGTATTTT
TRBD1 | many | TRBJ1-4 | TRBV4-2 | CASSQDRSGQGGEKLFF | TGTGCCAGCAGCCAAGATCGGAGTGGACAGGGAGGAGAAAAACTGTTTTTT
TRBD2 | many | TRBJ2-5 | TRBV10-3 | CAISLAGGSQETQYF | TGTGCCATCAGTTTAGCGGGAGGGTCACAAGAGACCCAGTACTTC
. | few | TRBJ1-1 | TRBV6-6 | CASSYFKTDRTEAFF | TGTGCCAGCAGTTACTTTAAGACAGACCGGACTGAAGCTTTCTTT
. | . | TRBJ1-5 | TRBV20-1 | CSARDWTRGDQPQHF | TGCAGTGCTAGAGACTGGACCAGAGGGGACCAGCCCCAGCATTTT
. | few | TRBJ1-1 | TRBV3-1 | CASSQVQGRSTEAFF | TGTGCCAGCAGCCAAGTGCAGGGTCGGAGCACTGAAGCTTTCTTT
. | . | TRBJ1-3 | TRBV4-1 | CASSQGGPGAGNTIYF | TGCGCCAGCAGCCAAGGTGGCCCGGGAGCTGGAAACACCATATATTTT
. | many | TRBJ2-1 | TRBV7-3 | CASITGGTCNNEQFF | TGTGCCAGCATTACTGGCGGGACTTGCAACAATGAGCAGTTCTTC
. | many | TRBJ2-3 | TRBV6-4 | CASSDSRKPDTQYF | TGTGCCAGCAGTGACTCCCGCAAGCCAGATACGCAGTATTTT
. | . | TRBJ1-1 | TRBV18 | CASSPSRGEWAEAFF | TGTGCCAGCTCACCGTCGCGTGGGGAGTGGGCTGAAGCTTTCTTT
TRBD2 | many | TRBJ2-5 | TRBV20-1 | CSATDLAVMKTQYF | TGCAGTGCTACCGATCTAGCGGTCATGAAGACCCAGTACTTC
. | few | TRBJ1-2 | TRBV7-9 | CASSLELGFSSGYTF | TGTGCCAGCAGCCTCGAACTGGGGTTCTCTAGCGGCTACACCTTC
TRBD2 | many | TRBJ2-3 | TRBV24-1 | CATSDPERGPAFTDTQYF | TGTGCCACCAGTGACCCCGAGCGGGGGCCCGCCTTCACAGATACGCAGTATTTT
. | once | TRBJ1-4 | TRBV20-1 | CSARGGKGTNEKLFF | TGCAGTGCAAGAGGGGGGAAAGGAACTAATGAAAAACTGTTTTTT
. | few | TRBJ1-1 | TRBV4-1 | CASSQEFWNTEAFF | TGCGCCAGCAGCCAAGAATTTTGGAACACTGAAGCTTTCTTT
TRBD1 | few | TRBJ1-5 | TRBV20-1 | CSAGRETRTGRQPQHF | TGCAGTGCTGGCCGGGAGACTCGGACAGGGAGGCAGCCCCAGCATTTT
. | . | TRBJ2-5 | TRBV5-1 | CASSLTGGHETQYF | TGCGCCAGCAGCTTGACGGGGGGCCATGAGACCCAGTACTTC
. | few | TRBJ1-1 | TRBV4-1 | CASSHPEIGLPAFF | TGCGCCAGCAGCCACCCCGAGATCGGGTTACCAGCTTTCTTT
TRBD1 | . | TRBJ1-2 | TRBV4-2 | CASSSGQGESNGYTF | TGTGCCAGCAGCTCCGGACAGGGGGAATCGAATGGCTACACCTTC
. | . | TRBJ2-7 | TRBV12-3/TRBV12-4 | CASSSGQVYEQYF | TGTGCCAGCAGTTCGGGGCAAGTCTACGAGCAGTACTTC
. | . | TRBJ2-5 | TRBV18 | CASSPTAQGKETQYF | TGTGCCAGCTCACCAACCGCCCAAGGGAAAGAGACCCAGTACTTC
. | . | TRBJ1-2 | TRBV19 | CASSIGLGNGYTF | TGTGCCAGTAGTATCGGTCTGGGTAATGGCTACACCTTC
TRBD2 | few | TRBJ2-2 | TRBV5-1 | CASSAGLAGARNTGELFF | TGCGCCAGCAGCGCGGGACTAGCGGGGGCCCGAAACACCGGGGAGCTGTTTTTT
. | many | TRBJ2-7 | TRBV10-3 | CAIAQGSYEQYF | TGTGCCATCGCGCAGGGGAGTTACGAGCAGTACTTC
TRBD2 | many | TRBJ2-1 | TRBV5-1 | CASSLALAGVGEQFF | TGCGCCAGCAGCTTGGCACTAGCGGGAGTCGGAGAGCAGTTCTTC
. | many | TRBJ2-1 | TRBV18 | CASSGGPSYNEQFF | TGTGCCAGCTCAGGGGGCCCCTCCTACAATGAGCAGTTCTTC
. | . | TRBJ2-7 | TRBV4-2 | CASSQQTLAGEQYF | TGTGCCAGCAGCCAACAAACCTTAGCAGGCGAGCAGTACTTC
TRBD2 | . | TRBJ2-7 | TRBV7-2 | CASSLPGLAWGSYEQYF | TGTGCCAGCAGCTTACCCGGACTAGCGTGGGGCTCCTACGAGCAGTACTTC
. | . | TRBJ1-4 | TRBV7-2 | CASSLEWGSGEKLFF | TGTGCCAGCAGCTTAGAATGGGGATCAGGTGAAAAACTGTTTTTT
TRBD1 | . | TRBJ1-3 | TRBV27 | CASSSDRGNTIYF | TGTGCCAGCAGTTCGGACAGGGGAAACACCATATATTTT
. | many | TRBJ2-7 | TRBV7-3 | CASSLTHGHEQYF | TGTGCCAGCAGCTTAACGCACGGCCACGAGCAGTACTTC
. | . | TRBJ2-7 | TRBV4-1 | CASSQTQTTYEQYF | TGCGCCAGCAGCCAAACACAGACGACCTACGAGCAGTACTTC
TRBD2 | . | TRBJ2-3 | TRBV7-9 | CASSISAGGPDTQYF | TGTGCCAGCAGCATTTCAGCGGGGGGGCCAGATACGCAGTATTTT
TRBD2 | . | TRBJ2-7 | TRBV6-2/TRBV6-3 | CASTPILAGNSYEQYF | TGTGCCAGCACCCCTATTCTAGCGGGAAACTCCTACGAGCAGTACTTC
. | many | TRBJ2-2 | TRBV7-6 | CASSWLGSGTNTGELFF | TGTGCCAGCAGCTGGCTAGGGAGCGGCACGAACACCGGGGAGCTGTTTTTT
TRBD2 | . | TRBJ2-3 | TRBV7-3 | CASSLGLAVTDTQYF | TGTGCCAGCAGTTTGGGACTAGCGGTCACAGATACGCAGTATTTT
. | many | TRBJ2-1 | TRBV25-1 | CASSDSRRNEQFF | TGTGCCAGCAGTGATTCAAGGAGGAATGAGCAGTTCTTC
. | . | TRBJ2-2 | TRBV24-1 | CATQQAFTGELFF | TGTGCCACCCAACAGGCCTTCACCGGGGAGCTGTTTTTT
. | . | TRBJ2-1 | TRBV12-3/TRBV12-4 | CASSLGIWASMSSYNEQFF | TGTGCCAGCAGTTTAGGTATATGGGCTAGCATGAGCTCCTACAATGAGCAGTTCTTC
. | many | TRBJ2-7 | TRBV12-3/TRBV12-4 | CASSFDRYEQYF | TGTGCCAGCAGTTTCGATCGCTACGAGCAGTACTTC